Here is one T cell receptor (beta chain) with its context. This record comes from a study of blood T cell repertoires in COVID-19. Study as a whole: Both acute and convalescent COVID-19 samples were obtained from the United States, Italy and Spain. Sources were T cells, B-cell-depleted T cells, or PBMCs; the material itself was cDNA or gDNA.

The CDR3 loop spans 13 amino acids. The germline gives CDR1 MNHEY, CDR2 SMNVEV (reference sequence). V lost 6 bases to trimming and J lost 8 bases; unmatched junction nucleotides: 7. In the source study's methods: Reference gene primers were amplified, and this amplification served to estimate nucleated cell counts. Only in-frame clones appear in the TCRdb table, and some are missing; sequencing was by immunoSEQ multiplex PCR. From that table come the V and J calls and clone size; the DNA was used to work out D and trimming. Among 260,000 or so clones listed, approximately 82% were seen once. The receptor was isolated from an elderly man with acute or convalescent COVID-19. The chain couples TRBV27 to TRBJ1-2; 9 nucleotides agree with TRBD1. Sequencing was done on a sample of peripheral blood. The CDR3 bases are TGTGCCAGCAGCCGGACAGGGGAGCGAGGCTACACCTTC. This sequence encodes CASSRTGERGYTF.